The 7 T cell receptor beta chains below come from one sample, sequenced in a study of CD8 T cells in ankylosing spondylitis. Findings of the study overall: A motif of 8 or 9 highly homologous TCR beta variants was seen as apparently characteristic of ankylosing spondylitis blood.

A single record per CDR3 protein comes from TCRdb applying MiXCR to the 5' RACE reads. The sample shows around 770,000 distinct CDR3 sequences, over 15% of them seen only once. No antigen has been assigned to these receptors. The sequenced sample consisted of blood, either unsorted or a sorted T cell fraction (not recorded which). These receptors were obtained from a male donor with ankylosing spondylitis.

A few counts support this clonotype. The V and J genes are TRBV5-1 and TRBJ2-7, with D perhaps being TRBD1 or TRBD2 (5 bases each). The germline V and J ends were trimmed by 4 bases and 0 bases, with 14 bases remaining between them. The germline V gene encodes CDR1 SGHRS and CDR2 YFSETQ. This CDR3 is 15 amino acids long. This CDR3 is CASSKGTVSSYEQYF. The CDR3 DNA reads TGCGCCAGCAGCAAGGGGACGGTCAGCTCCTACGAGCAGTACTTC.

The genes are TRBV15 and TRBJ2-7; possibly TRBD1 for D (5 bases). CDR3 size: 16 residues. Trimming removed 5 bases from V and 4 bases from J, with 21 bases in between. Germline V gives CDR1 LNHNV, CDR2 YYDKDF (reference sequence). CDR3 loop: CATSPLIGSAGYEQYF. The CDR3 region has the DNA TGTGCCACCAGCCCCTTGATCGGATCCGCAGGGTACGAGCAGTACTTC.

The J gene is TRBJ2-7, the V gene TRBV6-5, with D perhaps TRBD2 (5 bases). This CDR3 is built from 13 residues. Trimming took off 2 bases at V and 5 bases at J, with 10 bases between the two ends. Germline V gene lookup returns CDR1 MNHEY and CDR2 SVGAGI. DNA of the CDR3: TGTGCCAGCAGTTACACGGCCGGGGACGAGCAGTACTTC. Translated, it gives CASSYTAGDEQYF.

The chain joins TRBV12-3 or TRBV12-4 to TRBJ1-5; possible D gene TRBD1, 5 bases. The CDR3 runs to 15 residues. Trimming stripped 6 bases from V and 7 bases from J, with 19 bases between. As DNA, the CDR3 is TGTGCCAGCAGCCCTCCAGGGAAATCGGGGCAGCCCCAGCATTTT. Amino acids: CASSPPGKSGQPQHF.

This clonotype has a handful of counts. The CDR3 DNA reads TGCAGTGCTAGAGCACCCCCCGGGACTAGCGGGGGTGGGGATGGCTACAATGAGCAGTTCTTC. This translates into CSARAPPGTSGGGDGYNEQFF. The chain carries TRBV20-1 and TRBJ2-1, with TRBD2 identical over 14 bases. J gave up 3 bases and V 1 base, and 17 bases lay outside the gene matches. The germline gives CDR1 DFQATT, CDR2 SNEGSKA (reference sequence). This CDR3 is built from 21 residues.

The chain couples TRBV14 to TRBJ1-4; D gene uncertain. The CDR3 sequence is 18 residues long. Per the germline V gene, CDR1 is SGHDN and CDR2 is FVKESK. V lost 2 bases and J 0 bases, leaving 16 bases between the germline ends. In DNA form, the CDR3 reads TGTGCCAGCAGCCAATTGAACGGCGGATTTGCAACTAATGAAAAACTGTTTTTT. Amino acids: CASSQLNGGFATNEKLFF. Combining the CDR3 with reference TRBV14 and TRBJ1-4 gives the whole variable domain EAGVTQFPSHSVIEKGQTVTLRCDPISGHDNLYWYRRVMGKEIKFLLHFVKESKQDESGMPNNRFLAERTGGTYSTLKVQPAELEDSGVYFCASSQLNGGFATNEKLFFGSGTQLSVL.

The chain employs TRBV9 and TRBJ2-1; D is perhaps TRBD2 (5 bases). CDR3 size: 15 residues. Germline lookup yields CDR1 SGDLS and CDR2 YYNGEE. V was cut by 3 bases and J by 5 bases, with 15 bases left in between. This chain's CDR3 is CASSAGTLADNEQFF. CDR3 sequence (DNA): TGTGCCAGCAGCGCCGGTACCCTAGCAGACAATGAGCAGTTCTTC.